The sequence of this T cell receptor beta chain was determined in a study of neurological immune-mediated disorders. Regarding the study as a whole: None of the CDR3 amino acid sequences found in expanded clones was shared across subjects. This suggests that the TCR-beta repertoires were private in all groups.

Germline lookup yields CDR1 SQVTM and CDR2 ANQGSEA. Trimming took 3 bases from V and 2 from J; bases not matched to a gene: 8. This CDR3 is 15 amino acids long. TCRdb re-analysed the 5' RACE reads in MiXCR, keeping a single row per CDR3 protein. The data show tens of thousands of distinct CDR3 sequences, around 9.9% seen once. This clonotype was counted a few times. What it binds is unknown. PBMCs stored at -80 C, 2 million in total, were the source of the unsorted libraries. This chain links TRBV29-1 with TRBJ2-5; the match to TRBD2 covers 8 bases. Sequencing used PBMCs. The receptor comes from a man in his fifties in good health. CDR3 DNA sequence: TGCAGCGTTGACCTAGCGGGCAGGTCGCAAGAGACCCAGTACTTC. It is translated as CSVDLAGRSQETQYF.